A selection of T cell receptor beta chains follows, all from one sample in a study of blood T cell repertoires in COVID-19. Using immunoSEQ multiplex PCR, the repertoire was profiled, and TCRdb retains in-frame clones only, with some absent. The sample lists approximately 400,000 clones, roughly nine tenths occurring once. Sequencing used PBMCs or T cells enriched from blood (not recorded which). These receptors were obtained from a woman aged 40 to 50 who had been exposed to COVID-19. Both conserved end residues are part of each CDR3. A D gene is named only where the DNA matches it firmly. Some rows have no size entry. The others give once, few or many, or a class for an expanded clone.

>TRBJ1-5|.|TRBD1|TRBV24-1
CATSDPVKGAAQHF
TGTGCCACCAGTGATCCCGTGAAGGGGGCGGCCCAGCATTTT
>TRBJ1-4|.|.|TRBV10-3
CAISEPGFAEKLFF
TGTGCCATCAGTGAGCCGGGATTCGCTGAAAAACTGTTTTTT
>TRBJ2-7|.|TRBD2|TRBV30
CAWRREGLYEQYF
TGTGCCTGGAGGCGGGAGGGCCTTTACGAGCAGTACTTC
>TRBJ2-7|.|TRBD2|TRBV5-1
CASATSGTSNEQYF
TGCGCCAGCGCGACATCCGGGACTAGCAACGAGCAGTACTTC
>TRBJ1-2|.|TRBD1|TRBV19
CASSRVVGTAGANYGYTF
TGTGCCAGTAGTAGGGTCGTCGGGACAGCGGGGGCGAACTATGGCTACACCTTC
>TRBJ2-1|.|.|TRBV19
CASSIPTSRGFNEQFF
TGTGCCAGTAGTATTCCCACTAGCAGGGGGTTTAATGAGCAGTTCTTC
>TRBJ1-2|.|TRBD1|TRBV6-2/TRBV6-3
CASSYTTGSYGYTF
TGTGCCAGCAGTTACACGACAGGGAGCTATGGCTACACCTTC
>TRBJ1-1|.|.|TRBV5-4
CASSPMRGGNTEAFF
TGTGCCAGCAGCCCGATGAGGGGGGGGAACACTGAAGCTTTCTTT
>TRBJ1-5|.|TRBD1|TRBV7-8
CASSSGQGAGQPQHF
TGTGCCAGCAGCTCGGGACAGGGGGCAGGACAGCCCCAGCATTTT
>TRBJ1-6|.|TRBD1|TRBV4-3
CASSQEGNRGLRNSPLHF
TGCGCCAGCAGCCAAGAGGGGAACAGGGGGCTACGTAATTCACCCCTCCACTTT
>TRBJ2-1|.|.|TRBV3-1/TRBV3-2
CASSQKERPYNEQFF
TGTGCCAGCAGCCAAAAGGAGAGGCCTTACAATGAGCAGTTCTTC
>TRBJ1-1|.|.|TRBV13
CASSLVRGGEAFF
TGTGCCAGCAGCTTAGTAAGGGGGGGTGAAGCTTTCTTT
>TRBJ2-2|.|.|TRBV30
CAWSVRGGRASTGELFF
TGTGCCTGGAGTGTACGAGGTGGGCGGGCTAGCACCGGGGAGCTGTTTTTT
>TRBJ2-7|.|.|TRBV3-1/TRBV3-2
CASSQTLTGEQYF
TGTGCCAGCAGCCAGACCTTGACAGGCGAGCAGTACTTC
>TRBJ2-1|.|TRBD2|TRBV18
CASSPSNSGRQFF
TGTGCCAGCTCACCGTCCAATAGCGGGAGGCAGTTCTTC
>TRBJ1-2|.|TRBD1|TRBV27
CASSLGQGVYGYTF
TGTGCCAGCAGTTTAGGGCAGGGGGTCTATGGCTACACCTTC
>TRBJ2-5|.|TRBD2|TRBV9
CASSTRLAGGLRETQYF
TGTGCCAGCAGCACTCGATTAGCGGGAGGCCTCAGGGAGACCCAGTACTTC
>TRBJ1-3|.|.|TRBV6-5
CASGTSGNTIYF
TGTGCCAGCGGGACTTCTGGAAACACCATATATTTT
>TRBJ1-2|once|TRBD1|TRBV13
CASSPPGQGFYGYTF
TGTGCCAGCAGCCCCCCGGGACAGGGGTTCTATGGCTACACCTTC
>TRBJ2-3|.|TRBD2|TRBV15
CATSRTSGGGTDTQYF
TGTGCCACCAGTCGGACTAGCGGGGGTGGCACAGATACGCAGTATTTT
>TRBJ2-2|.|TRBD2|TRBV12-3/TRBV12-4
CACGSFSGELFF
TGTGCTTGCGGGAGTTTCTCCGGGGAGCTGTTTTTT
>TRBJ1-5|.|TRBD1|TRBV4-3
CASSQARTGGQPQHF
TGCGCCAGCAGCCAAGCCCGGACAGGGGGTCAGCCCCAGCATTTT
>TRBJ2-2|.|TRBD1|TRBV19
CASNRGLDTGELFF
TGTGCCAGTAATAGGGGGCTGGACACCGGGGAGCTGTTTTTT
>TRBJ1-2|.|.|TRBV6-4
CASSPQSLPRGGYTF
TGTGCCAGCAGCCCCCAAAGCCTTCCTCGGGGAGGCTACACCTTC
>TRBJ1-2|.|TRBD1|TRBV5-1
CASSSGQGSHTF
TGCGCCAGCAGCTCGGGACAGGGATCTCACACCTTC
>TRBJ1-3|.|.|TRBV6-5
CASKGAGNTIYF
TGTGCCAGCAAAGGGGCTGGAAACACCATATATTTT
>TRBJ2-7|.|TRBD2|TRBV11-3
CASSPGFSGSLPYEQYF
TGTGCCAGCAGCCCTGGCTTTAGCGGGAGCTTACCCTACGAGCAGTACTTC
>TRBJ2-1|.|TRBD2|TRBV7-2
CASSLLAGGWSYNEQFF
TGTGCCAGCAGCCTCCTAGCGGGAGGCTGGTCCTACAATGAGCAGTTCTTC
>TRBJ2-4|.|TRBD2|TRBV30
CAWSPMTSGWGKNIQYF
TGTGCCTGGAGCCCCATGACTAGCGGATGGGGTAAAAACATTCAGTACTTC
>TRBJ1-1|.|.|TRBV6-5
CASSRRVMNTEAFF
TGTGCCAGCAGTCGGAGGGTAATGAACACTGAAGCTTTCTTT
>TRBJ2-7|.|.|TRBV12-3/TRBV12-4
CASRVQGGPLLF
TGTGCCAGCAGAGTTCAGGGCGGACCTCTCCTTTTC
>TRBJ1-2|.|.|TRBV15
CATSRDPEGGYTF
TGTGCCACCAGCAGAGATCCCGAGGGAGGCTACACCTTC
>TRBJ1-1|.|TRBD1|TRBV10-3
CAISKSQGAAAFF
TGTGCCATCAGCAAATCACAGGGGGCTGCGGCTTTCTTT
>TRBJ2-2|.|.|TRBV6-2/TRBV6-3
CASSPVAGGELFF
TGTGCCAGCAGCCCTGTCGCAGGCGGGGAGCTGTTTTTT
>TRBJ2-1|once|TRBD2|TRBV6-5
CASSKLAGDYEQFF
TGTGCCAGCAGCAAACTAGCGGGGGATTATGAGCAGTTCTTC
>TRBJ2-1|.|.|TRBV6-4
CASSDTLRAGRGTNEQFF
TGTGCCAGCAGTGACACTCTTCGGGCAGGGCGGGGAACCAATGAGCAGTTCTTC
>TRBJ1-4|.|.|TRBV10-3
CAISESGAPGEKLFF
TGTGCCATCAGTGAGTCGGGGGCGCCGGGGGAAAAACTGTTTTTT
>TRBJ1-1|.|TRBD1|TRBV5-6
CASSLSTSGTGQTEAFF
TGTGCCAGCAGCCTCTCCACATCTGGGACAGGGCAAACTGAAGCTTTCTTT
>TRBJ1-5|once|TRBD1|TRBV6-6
CASSPRQGAAVFYSNQPQHF
TGTGCCAGCAGCCCGAGACAGGGGGCCGCTGTTTTCTATAGCAATCAGCCCCAGCATTTT
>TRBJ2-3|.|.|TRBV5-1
CASSLQKSTDTQYF
TGCGCCAGCAGCTTGCAGAAGAGCACAGATACGCAGTATTTT
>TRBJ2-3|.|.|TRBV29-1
CSVKTEGGITDTQYF
TGCAGCGTTAAAACAGAGGGGGGGATCACAGATACGCAGTATTTT
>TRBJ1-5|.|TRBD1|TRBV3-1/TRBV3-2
CASSPVRTDRKSNQPQHF
TGTGCCAGCAGCCCGGTACGTACGGACAGGAAAAGCAATCAGCCCCAGCATTTT
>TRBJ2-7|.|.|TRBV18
CASSPLEAVKTEQYF
TGTGCCAGCTCCCCGTTAGAGGCTGTCAAAACCGAGCAGTACTTC
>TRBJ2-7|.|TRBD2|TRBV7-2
CASSLVLRTSDDEQYF
TGTGCCAGCAGCTTAGTACTGCGGACTAGCGACGACGAGCAGTACTTC
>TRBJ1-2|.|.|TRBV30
CAWDPAGARGYTF
TGTGCCTGGGACCCCGCGGGGGCGCGGGGCTACACCTTC
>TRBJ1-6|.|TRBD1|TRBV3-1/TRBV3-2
CASSQGQSYNSPLHF
TGTGCCAGCAGCCAGGGACAGTCATATAATTCACCCCTCCACTTT
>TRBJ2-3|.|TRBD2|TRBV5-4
CASSLEGLRSSTDTQYF
TGTGCCAGCAGCTTGGAGGGACTACGCTCTTCCACAGATACGCAGTATTTT
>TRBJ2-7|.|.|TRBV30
CAWSVRGYEQYF
TGTGCCTGGAGTGTACGGGGCTACGAGCAGTACTTC
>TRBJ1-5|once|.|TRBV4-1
CASSSGGSVSQPQHF
TGCGCCAGCAGCTCCGGAGGGAGCGTGAGTCAGCCCCAGCATTTT
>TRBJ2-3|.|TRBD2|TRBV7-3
CASSRAGVGTDTQYF
TGTGCCAGCAGCAGAGCGGGAGTGGGCACAGATACGCAGTATTTT
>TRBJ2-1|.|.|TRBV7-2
CASSLSPRLSSYNEQFF
TGTGCCAGCAGCTTAAGTCCGCGACTAAGCTCCTACAATGAGCAGTTCTTC
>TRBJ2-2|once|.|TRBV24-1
CASMGEGNGELFF
TGTGCCTCGATGGGAGAGGGTAACGGGGAGCTGTTTTTT